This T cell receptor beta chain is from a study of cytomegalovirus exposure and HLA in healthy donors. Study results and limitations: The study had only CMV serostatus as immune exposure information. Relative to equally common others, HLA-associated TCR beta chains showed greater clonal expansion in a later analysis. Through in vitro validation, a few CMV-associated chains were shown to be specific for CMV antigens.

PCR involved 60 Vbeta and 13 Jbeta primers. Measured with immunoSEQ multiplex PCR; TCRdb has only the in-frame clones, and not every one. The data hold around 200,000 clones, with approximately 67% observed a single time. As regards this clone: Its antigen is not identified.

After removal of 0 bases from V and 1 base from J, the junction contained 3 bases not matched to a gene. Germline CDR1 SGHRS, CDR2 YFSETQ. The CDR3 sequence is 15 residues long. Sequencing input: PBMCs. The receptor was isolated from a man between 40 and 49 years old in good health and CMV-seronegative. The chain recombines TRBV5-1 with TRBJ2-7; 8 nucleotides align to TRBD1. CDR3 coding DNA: TGCGCCAGCAGCTTGGTAGGACAGGGTTCCTACGAGCAGTACTTC. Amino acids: CASSLVGQGSYEQYF. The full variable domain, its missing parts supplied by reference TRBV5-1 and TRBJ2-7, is KAGVTQTPRYLIKTRGQQVTLSCSPISGHRSVSWYQQTPGQGLQFLFEYFSETQRNKGNFPGRFSGRQFSNSRSEMNVSTLELGDSALYLCASSLVGQGSYEQYFGPGTRLTVT.